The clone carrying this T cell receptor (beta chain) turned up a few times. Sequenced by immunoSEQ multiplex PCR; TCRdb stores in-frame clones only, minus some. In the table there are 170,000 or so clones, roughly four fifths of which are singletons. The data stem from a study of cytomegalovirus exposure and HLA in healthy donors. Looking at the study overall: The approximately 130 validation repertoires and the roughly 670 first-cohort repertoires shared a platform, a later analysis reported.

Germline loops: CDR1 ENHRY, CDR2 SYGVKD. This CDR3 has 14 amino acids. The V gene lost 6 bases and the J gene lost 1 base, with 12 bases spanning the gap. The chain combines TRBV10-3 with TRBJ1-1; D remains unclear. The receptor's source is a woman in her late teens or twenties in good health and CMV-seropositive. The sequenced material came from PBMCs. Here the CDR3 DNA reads TGTGCCATCAGAGCGGCTGGTGGGAACACTGAAGCTTTCTTT. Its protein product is CAIRAAGGNTEAFF.